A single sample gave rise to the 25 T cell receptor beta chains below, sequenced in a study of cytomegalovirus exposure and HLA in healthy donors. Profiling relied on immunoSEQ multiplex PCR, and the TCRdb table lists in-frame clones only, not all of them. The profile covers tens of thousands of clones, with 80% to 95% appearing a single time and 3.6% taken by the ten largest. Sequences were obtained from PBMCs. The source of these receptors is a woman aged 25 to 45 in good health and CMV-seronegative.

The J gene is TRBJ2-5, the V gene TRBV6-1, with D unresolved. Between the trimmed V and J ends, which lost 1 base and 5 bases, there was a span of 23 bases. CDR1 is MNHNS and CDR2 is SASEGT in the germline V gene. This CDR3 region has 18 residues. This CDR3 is CASSEVSAASRRGETQYF. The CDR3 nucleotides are TGTGCCAGCAGTGAAGTTAGTGCAGCTAGTAGGAGAGGTGAGACCCAGTACTTC.

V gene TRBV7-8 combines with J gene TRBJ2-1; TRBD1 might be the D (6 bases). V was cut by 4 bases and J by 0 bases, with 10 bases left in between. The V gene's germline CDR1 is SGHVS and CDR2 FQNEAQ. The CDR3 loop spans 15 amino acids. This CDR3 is CASSYRVSSYNEQFF. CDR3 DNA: TGTGCCAGCAGCTACAGGGTAAGCTCCTACAATGAGCAGTTCTTC.

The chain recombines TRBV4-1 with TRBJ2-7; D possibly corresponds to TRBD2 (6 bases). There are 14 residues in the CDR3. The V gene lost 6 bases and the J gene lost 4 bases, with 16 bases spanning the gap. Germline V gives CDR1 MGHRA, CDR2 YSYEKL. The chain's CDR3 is CASRPGLGLYEQYF. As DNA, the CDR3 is TGCGCCAGCAGGCCGGGACTCGGCCTTTACGAGCAGTACTTC.

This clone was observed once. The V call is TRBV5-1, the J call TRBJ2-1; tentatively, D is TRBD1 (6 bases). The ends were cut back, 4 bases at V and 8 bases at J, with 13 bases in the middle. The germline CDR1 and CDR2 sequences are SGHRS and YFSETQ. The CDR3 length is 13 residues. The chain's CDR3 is CASSPGEGDEQFF. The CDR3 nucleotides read TGCGCCAGCAGCCCTGGAGAGGGGGATGAGCAGTTCTTC. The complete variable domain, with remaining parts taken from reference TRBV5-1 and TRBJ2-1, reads KAGVTQTPRYLIKTRGQQVTLSCSPISGHRSVSWYQQTPGQGLQFLFEYFSETQRNKGNFPGRFSGRQFSNSRSEMNVSTLELGDSALYLCASSPGEGDEQFFGPGTRLTVL.

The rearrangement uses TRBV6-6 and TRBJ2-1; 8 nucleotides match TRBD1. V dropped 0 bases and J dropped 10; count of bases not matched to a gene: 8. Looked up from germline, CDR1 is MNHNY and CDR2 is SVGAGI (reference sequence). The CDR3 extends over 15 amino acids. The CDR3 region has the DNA TGTGCCAGCAGTTACTCGTCAGGGGGCCAAGGGGAGCAGTTCTTC. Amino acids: CASSYSSGGQGEQFF.

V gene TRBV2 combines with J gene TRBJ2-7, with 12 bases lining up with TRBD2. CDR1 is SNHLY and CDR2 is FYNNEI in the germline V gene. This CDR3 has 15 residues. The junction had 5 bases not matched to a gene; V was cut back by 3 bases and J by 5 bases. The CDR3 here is CASSDITSGRNEQYF. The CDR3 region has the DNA TGTGCCAGCAGTGATATTACTAGCGGGAGGAACGAGCAGTACTTC.

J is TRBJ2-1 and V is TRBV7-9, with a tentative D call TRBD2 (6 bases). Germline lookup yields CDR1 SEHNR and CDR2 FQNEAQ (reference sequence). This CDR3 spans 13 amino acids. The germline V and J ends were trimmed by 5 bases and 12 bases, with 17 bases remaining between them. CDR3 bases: TGTGCCAGCAGCCCGCGGGACCCCGGGGGGCAGTTCTTC. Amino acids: CASSPRDPGGQFF.

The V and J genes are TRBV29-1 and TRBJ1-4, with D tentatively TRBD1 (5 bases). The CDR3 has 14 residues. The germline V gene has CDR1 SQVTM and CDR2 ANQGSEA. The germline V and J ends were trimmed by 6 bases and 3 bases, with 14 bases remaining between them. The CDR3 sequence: CSVIREGPNEKLFF. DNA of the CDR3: TGCAGCGTAATCAGGGAGGGCCCTAATGAAAAACTGTTTTTT.

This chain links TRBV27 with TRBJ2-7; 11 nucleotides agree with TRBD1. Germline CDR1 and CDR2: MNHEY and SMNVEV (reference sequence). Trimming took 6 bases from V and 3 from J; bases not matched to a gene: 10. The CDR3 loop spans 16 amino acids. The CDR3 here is CASSYSRGTGGYEQYF. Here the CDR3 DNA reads TGTGCCAGCAGCTACTCCCGAGGGACAGGGGGCTACGAGCAGTACTTC.

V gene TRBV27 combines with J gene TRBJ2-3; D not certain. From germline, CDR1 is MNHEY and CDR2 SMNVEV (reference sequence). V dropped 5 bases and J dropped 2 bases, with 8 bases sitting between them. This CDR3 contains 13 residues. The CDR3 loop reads CASSLALTDTQYF. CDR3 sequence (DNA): TGTGCCAGCAGTCTTGCGCTCACAGATACGCAGTATTTT.

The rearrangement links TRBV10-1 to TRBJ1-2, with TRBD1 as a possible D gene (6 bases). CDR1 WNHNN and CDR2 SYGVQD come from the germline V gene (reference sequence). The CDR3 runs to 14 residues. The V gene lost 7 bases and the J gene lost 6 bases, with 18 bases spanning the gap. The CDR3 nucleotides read TGCGCCAGCATTTTCATGGGGGGGCCGCATGGCTACACCTTC. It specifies CASIFMGGPHGYTF.

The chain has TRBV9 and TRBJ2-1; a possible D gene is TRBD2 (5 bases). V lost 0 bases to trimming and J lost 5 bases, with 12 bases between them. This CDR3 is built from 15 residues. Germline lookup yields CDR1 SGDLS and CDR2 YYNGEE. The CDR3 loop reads CASSVGLARHNEQFF. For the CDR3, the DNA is TGTGCCAGCAGCGTAGGGCTAGCAAGACACAATGAGCAGTTCTTC.

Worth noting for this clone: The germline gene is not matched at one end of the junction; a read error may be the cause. CDR3 nucleotides: TGCGCCAGCAGCCAGATCGGATATGGGGCGGAGAATGGAAAACTGTTTTTT. It translates to CASSQIGYGAENGKLFF. This chain joins TRBV4-3 and TRBJ1-4, with a tentative D call TRBD1 (5 bases). Germline V lookup: CDR1 LGHNA, CDR2 YSLEER. This CDR3 region has 17 residues.

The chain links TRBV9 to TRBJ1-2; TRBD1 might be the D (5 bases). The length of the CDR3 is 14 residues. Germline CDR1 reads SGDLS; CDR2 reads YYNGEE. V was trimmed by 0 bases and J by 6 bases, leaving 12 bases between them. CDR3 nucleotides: TGTGCCAGCAGCGTAGCTGGAACAGGAAATGGCTACACCTTC. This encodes CASSVAGTGNGYTF.

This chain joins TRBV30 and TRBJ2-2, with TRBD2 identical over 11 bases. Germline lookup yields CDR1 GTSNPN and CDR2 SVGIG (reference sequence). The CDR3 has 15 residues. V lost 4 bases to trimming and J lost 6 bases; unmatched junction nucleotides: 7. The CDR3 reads CAWNRGLAGAGELFF. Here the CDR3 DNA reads TGTGCCTGGAACCGTGGACTAGCGGGCGCCGGGGAGCTGTTTTTT.

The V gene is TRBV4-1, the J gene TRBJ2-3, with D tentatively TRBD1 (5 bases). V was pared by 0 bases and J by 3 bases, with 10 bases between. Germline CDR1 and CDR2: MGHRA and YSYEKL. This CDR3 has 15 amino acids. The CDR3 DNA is TGCGCCAGCAGCCAAGATCGACAGTGGACAGATACGCAGTATTTT. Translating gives CASSQDRQWTDTQYF.

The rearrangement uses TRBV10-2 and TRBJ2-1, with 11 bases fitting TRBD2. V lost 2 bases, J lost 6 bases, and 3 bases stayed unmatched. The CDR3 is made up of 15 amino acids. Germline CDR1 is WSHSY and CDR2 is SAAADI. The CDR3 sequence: CASSETSGGFNEQFF. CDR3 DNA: TGCGCCAGCAGTGAGACTAGCGGGGGCTTCAATGAGCAGTTCTTC.

The CDR3 reads CASSSSGGAAADTQYF. The CDR3, as DNA: TGTGCCAGCAGCTCGAGCGGGGGGGCAGCGGCAGATACGCAGTATTTT. This chain links TRBV7-9 with TRBJ2-3, with 10 nucleotides matching TRBD2. J gave up 4 bases and V 4 bases, and 8 bases lay outside the gene matches. CDR1 SEHNR and CDR2 FQNEAQ come from the germline V gene (reference sequence). The CDR3 consists of 16 residues.

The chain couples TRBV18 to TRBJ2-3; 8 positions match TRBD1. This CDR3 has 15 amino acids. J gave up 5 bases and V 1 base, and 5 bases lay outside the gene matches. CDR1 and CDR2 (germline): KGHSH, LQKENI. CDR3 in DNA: TGTGCCAGCTCACCACAGGACAGGGCGGTAGATACGCAGTATTTT. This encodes CASSPQDRAVDTQYF.

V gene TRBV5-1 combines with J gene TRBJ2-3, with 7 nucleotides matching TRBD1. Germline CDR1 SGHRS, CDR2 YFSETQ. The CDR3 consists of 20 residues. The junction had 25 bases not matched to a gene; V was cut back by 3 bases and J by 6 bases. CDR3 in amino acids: CASSSPPRDRAGRATDTQYF. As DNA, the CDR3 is TGCGCCAGCAGCTCCCCCCCGCGTGACAGGGCCGGACGAGCTACTGATACGCAGTATTTT.

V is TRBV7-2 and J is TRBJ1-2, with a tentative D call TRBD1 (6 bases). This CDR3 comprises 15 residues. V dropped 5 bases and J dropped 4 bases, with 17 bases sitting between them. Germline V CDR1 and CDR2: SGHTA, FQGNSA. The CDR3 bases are TGTGCCAGCAGCCCTTTTCGACAGGCGGCCTATGGCTACACCTTC. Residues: CASSPFRQAAYGYTF. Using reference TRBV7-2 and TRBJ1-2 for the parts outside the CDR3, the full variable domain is GAGVSQSPSNKVTEKGKDVELRCDPISGHTALYWYRQSLGQGLEFLIYFQGNSAPDKSGLPSDRFSAERTGGSVSTLTIQRTQQEDSAVYLCASSPFRQAAYGYTFGSGTRLTVV.

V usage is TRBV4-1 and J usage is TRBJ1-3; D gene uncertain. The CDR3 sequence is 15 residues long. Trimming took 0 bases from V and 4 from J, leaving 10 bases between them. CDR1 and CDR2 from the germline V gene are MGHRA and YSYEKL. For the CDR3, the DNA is TGCGCCAGCAGCCAAGACCCAGTCTTAGGAAACACCATATATTTT. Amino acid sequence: CASSQDPVLGNTIYF.

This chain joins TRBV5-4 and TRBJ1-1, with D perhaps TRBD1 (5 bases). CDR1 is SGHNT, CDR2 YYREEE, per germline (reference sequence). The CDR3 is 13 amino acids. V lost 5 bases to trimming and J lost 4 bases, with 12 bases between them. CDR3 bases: TGTGCCAGCAGACCCCAGGGATCCACTGAAGCTTTCTTT. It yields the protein CASRPQGSTEAFF. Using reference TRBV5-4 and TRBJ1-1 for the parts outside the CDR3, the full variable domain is ETGVTQSPTHLIKTRGQQVTLRCSSQSGHNTVSWYQQALGQGPQFIFQYYREEENGRGNFPPRFSGLQFPNYSSELNVNALELDDSALYLCASRPQGSTEAFFGQGTRLTVV.

The CDR3, as DNA: TGTGCCGGGGACAGGAGCGAGAACGCTGGAAAACTGTTTTTT. Translated: CAGDRSENAGKLFF. The chain uses TRBV30 and TRBJ1-4; 8 bases align to TRBD1. Per the germline V gene, CDR1 is GTSNPN and CDR2 is SVGIG (reference sequence). V lost 8 bases to trimming and J lost 10 bases; unmatched junction nucleotides: 15. This CDR3 has 14 residues.

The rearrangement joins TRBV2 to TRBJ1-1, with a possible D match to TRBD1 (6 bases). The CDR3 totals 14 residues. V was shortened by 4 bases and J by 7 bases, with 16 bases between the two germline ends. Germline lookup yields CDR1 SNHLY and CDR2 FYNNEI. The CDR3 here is CASSGLGMDSEAFF. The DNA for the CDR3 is TGTGCCAGCAGTGGGTTGGGGATGGACAGTGAAGCTTTCTTT.